These T cell receptor beta chains were read from a single sample in a study of vaccination and CD4 T cells after COVID-19. TCRdb re-called the PCR reads with MiXCR, one entry per CDR3 protein. The data show approximately 15,000 distinct CDR3 sequences, with under 85% seen just once and roughly 17% held by the top ten. What these receptors recognize is not known. Sequenced material: CD4+ T cells from blood, cultured in vitro. The source is a human donor who had recovered from COVID-19. Each CDR3 is given with its conserved first and last residue. Part of the rows lack a size; the others show once, few, many or a class for expanded clones.

>TRBJ2-1|TRBV5-1|NA
CASSFHNEQFF
>TRBJ1-2|TRBV30|NA
CAWTWGYANYGYTF
>TRBJ1-3|TRBV20-1|NA
CSARGDRVRGNTIYF
>TRBJ1-5|TRBV19|once
CASTLTQNSNQPQHF
>TRBJ1-5|TRBV15|NA
CATSRAGQVLPEIYSNQPQHF
>TRBJ1-5|TRBV19|NA
CASSRSGGSAEQPQHF
>TRBJ1-3|TRBV7-2|NA
CASSLKSSGNTIYF
>TRBJ1-1|TRBV7-2|once
CASSLVQYTEAFF
>TRBJ1-2|TRBV27|NA
CASSLSGDGYTF
>TRBJ2-1|TRBV2|NA
CASSESPYNEQFF
>TRBJ1-1|TRBV2|NA
CASGWGEAEAFF
>TRBJ1-1|TRBV19|NA
CASSIRSGGGTEAFF
>TRBJ2-3|TRBV24-1|NA
CATSDFGKSTDTQYF
>TRBJ1-4|TRBV20-1|few
CSAPQGWYEKLFF
>TRBJ2-7|TRBV7-9|once
CASSFTSGTYEQYF
>TRBJ2-5|TRBV7-9|NA
CASSLDSGETQYF
>TRBJ2-2|TRBV20-1|NA
CSARISRANTGELFF
>TRBJ1-6|TRBV6-5|few
CASSYVGPPNSPLHF
>TRBJ1-1|TRBV7-9|NA
CASSLAGTGELKAFF
>TRBJ1-5|TRBV20-1|few
CSASGRVGNQPQHF
>TRBJ2-7|TRBV6-1|NA
CASTVPGQSYEQYF
>TRBJ1-2|TRBV6-4|NA
CASSRNRDYGYTF
>TRBJ2-7|TRBV28|few
CASSFWSYEQYF
>TRBJ2-2|TRBV19|few
CASTTKAVSGSRTGELFF
>TRBJ1-5|TRBV23-1|NA
CASSQHRDGNQPQHF
>TRBJ1-1|TRBV6-5|NA
CASSYSGIMNTEAFF
>TRBJ2-7|TRBV6-1|NA
CASSPRTSRNPYEQYF
>TRBJ2-2|TRBV7-2|NA
CASSSQIGGSAGELFF
>TRBJ1-1|TRBV6-1|few
CASRNPYRGLSNTEAFF
>TRBJ2-7|TRBV10-3|NA
CAISDEGFGGYEQYF
>TRBJ2-7|TRBV5-1|NA
CASSGTTGTGGYEQYF
>TRBJ1-2|TRBV6-2/TRBV6-3|NA
CASSYQYQGRRYGYTF
>TRBJ1-1|TRBV28|NA
CASTRGGNRGTEAFF
>TRBJ2-5|TRBV23-1|NA
CASSLNTGEFKETQYF
>TRBJ2-2|TRBV20-1|NA
CSAPPLAGVAGELFF
>TRBJ1-1|TRBV7-2|few
CAWGSSWDTEAFF
>TRBJ2-7|TRBV9|NA
CASSVASGQSYEQYF
>TRBJ2-7|TRBV7-9|NA
CASSLGPARDEQYF
>TRBJ1-3|TRBV7-2|NA
CASSPTENTIYF
>TRBJ2-5|TRBV30|NA
CAWKGRKETQYF
>TRBJ1-1|TRBV20-1|NA
CSARLGRTEAFF
>TRBJ1-5|TRBV6-2/TRBV6-3|few
CASRPATGANQPQHF
>TRBJ1-5|TRBV9|few
CASSLGNLNNQPQHF
>TRBJ1-6|TRBV30|NA
CAWSGINSPLHF
>TRBJ1-1|TRBV20-1|few
CSAAYVNTEAFF
>TRBJ1-6|TRBV28|NA
CASGTGDNSPLHF
>TRBJ2-7|TRBV7-2|NA
CASSSPARGREQYF
>TRBJ2-5|TRBV5-4|NA
CASSLEGSGELQETQYF
>TRBJ2-3|TRBV24-1|NA
CATSNTDILKTDTQYF
>TRBJ2-6|TRBV27|NA
CASSLYASGRILTF
>TRBJ1-6|TRBV2|NA
CASRGRGDSSPLHF